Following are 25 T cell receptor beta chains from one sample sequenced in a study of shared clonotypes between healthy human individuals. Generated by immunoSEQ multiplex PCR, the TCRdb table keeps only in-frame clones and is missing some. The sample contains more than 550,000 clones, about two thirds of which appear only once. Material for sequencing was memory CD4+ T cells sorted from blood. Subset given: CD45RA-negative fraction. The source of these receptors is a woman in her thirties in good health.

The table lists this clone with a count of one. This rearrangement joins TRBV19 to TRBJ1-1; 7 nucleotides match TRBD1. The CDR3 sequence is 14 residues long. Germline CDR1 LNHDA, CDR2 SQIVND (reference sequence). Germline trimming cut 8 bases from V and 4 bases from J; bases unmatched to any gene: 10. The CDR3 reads CASGRTQGGTEAFF. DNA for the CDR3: TGTGCCAGTGGCAGAACTCAGGGGGGCACTGAAGCTTTCTTT.

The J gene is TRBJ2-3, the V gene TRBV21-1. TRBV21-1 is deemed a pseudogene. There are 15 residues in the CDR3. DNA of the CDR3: TGTGCCAGCAGCAAAGACGGCTACCTCACAGATACGCAGTATTTT. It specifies CASSKDGYLTDTQYF.

The CDR3 loop is CASSSLGETQYF. In DNA form, the CDR3 reads TGTGCCAGCAGCAGCCTTGGAGAGACCCAGTACTTC. This chain links TRBV9 with TRBJ2-5; no reliable D call. The V gene lost 4 bases and the J gene lost 4 bases, with 8 bases spanning the gap. Germline CDR1 reads SGDLS; CDR2 reads YYNGEE. CDR3 length: 12 amino acids.

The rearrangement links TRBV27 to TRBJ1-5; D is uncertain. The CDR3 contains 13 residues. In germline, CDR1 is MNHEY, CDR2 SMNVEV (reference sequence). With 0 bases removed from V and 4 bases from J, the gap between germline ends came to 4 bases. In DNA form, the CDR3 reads TGTGCCAGCAGTTTATCGATTAATCAGCCCCAGCATTTT. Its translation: CASSLSINQPQHF.

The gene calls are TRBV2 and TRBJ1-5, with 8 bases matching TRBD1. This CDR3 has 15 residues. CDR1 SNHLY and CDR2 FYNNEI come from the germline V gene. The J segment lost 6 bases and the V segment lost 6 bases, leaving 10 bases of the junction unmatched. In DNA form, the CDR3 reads TGTGCCAGCAGCCTCTCAGGGGGCGCCGGTCAGCCCCAGCATTTT. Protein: CASSLSGGAGQPQHF. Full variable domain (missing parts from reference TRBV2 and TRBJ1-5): EPEVTQTPSHQVTQMGQEVILRCVPISNHLYFYWYRQILGQKVEFLVSFYNNEISEKSEIFDDQFSVERPDGSNFTLKIRSTKLEDSAMYFCASSLSGGAGQPQHFGDGTRLSIL.

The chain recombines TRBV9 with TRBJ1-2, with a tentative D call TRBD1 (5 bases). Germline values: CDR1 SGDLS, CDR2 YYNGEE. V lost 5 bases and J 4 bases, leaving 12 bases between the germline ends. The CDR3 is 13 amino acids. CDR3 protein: CASRRGVGYGYTF. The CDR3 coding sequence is TGTGCCAGCAGGAGGGGAGTAGGCTATGGCTACACCTTC.

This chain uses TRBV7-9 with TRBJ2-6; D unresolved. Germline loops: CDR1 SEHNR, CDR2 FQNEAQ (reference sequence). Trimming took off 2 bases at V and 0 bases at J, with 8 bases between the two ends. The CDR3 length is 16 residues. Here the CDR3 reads CASSLYWHSGANVLTF. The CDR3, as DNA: TGTGCCAGCAGCTTATATTGGCACTCTGGGGCCAACGTCCTGACTTTC.

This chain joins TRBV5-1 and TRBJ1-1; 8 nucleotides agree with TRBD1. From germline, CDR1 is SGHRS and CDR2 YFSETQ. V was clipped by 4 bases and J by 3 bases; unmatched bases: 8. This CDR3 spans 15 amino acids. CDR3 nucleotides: TGCGCCAGCAGCGGCACAGGGGGACGGGACACTGAAGCTTTCTTT. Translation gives CASSGTGGRDTEAFF.

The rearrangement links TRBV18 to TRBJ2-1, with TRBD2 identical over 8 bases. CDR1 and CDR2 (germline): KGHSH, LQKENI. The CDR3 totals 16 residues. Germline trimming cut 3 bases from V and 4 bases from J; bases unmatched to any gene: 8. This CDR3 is CASSPIGREVYNEQFF. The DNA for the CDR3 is TGTGCCAGCTCACCCATTGGGCGGGAGGTATACAATGAGCAGTTCTTC. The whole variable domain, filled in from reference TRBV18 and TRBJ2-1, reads NAGVMQNPRHLVRRRGQEARLRCSPMKGHSHVYWYRQLPEEGLKFMVYLQKENIIDESGMPKERFSAEFPKEGPSILRIQQVVRGDSAAYFCASSPIGREVYNEQFFGPGTRLTVL.

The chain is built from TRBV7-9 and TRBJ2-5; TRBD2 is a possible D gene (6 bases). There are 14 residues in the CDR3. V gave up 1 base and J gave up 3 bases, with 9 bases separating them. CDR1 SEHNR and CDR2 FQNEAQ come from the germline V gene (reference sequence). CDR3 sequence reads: CASSLGSGEETQYF. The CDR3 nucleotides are TGTGCCAGCAGCTTAGGTAGCGGAGAAGAGACCCAGTACTTC.

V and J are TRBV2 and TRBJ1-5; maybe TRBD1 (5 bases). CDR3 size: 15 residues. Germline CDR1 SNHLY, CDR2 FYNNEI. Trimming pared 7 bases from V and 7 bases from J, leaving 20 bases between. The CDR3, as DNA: TGTGCCAGCACCAGCCAGGGATTGGATACACAGCCCCAGCATTTT. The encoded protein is CASTSQGLDTQPQHF.

The CDR3 spells CASTNPGAFLNQPQHF. As DNA, the CDR3 is TGTGCCAGTACTAACCCAGGGGCGTTCTTAAATCAGCCCCAGCATTTT. The J gene is TRBJ1-5, the V gene TRBV9, with D possibly TRBD1 on 6 matching bases. Trimming pared 8 bases from V and 4 bases from J, leaving 22 bases between. Germline values: CDR1 SGDLS, CDR2 YYNGEE. This CDR3 is 16 amino acids long.

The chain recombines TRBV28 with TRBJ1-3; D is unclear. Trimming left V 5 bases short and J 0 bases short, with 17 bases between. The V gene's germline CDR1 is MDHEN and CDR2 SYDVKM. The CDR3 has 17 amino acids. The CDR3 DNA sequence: TGTGCCAGCAGTGGCCCCTTGGGCAGGTACTCTGGAAACACCATATATTTT. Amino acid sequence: CASSGPLGRYSGNTIYF.

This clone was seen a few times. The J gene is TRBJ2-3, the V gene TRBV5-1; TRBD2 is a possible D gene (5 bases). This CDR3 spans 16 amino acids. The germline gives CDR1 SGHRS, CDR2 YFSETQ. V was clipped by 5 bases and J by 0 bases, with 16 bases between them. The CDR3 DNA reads TGCGCCAGCAGTCGGACTGAAAGACCTAGCACAGATACGCAGTATTTT. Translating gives CASSRTERPSTDTQYF.

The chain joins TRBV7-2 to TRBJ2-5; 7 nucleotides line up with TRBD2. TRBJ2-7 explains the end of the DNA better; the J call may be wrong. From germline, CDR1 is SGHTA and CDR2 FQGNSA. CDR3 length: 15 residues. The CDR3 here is CASSPQRGGPNEQYF. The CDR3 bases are TGTGCCAGCAGCCCACAGCGGGGCGGTCCTAACGAGCAGTACTTC.

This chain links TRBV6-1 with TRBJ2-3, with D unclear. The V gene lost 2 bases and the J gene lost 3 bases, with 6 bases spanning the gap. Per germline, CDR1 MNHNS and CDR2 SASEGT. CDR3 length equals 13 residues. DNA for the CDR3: TGTGCCAGCAGTGAACGTGCGACAGATACGCAGTATTTT. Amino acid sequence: CASSERATDTQYF.

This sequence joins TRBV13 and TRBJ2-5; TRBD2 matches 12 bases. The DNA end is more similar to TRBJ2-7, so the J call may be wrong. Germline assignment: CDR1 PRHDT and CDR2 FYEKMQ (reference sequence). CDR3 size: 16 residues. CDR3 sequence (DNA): TGTGCCAGCAGCTCTAAAAGACTAGCGGGAGCCCACGAGCAGTACTTC. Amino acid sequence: CASSSKRLAGAHEQYF.

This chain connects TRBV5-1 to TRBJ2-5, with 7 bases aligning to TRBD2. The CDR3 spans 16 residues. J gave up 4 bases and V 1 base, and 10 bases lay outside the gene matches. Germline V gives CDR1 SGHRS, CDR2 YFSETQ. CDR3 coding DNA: TGCGCCAGCAGCTTGATTTGGGGCGGGAGCGGAGAGACCCAGTACTTC. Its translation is CASSLIWGGSGETQYF.

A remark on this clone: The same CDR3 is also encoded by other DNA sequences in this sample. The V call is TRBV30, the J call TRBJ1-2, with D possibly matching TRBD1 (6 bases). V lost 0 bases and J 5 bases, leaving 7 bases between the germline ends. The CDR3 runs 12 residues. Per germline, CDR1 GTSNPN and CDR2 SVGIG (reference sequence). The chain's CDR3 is CAWSVGQYGYTF. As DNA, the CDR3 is TGTGCCTGGAGTGTAGGACAGTATGGCTACACCTTC. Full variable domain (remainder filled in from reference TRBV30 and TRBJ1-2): SQTIHQWPATLVQPVGSPLSLECTVEGTSNPNLYWYRQAAGRGLQLLFYSVGIGQISSEVPQNLSASRPQDRQFILSSKKLLLSDSGFYLCAWSVGQYGYTFGSGTRLTVV.

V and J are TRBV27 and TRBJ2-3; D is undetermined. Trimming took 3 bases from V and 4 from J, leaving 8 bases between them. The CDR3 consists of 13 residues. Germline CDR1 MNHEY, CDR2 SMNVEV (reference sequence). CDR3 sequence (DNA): TGTGCCAGCAGTTTCAAGTGGTCAGATACGCAGTATTTT. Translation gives CASSFKWSDTQYF.

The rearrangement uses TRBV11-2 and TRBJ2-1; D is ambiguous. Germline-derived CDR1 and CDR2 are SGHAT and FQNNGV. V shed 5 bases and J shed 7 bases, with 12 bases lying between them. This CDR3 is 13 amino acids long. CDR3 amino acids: CASSQPSGNEQFF. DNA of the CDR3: TGTGCCAGCAGCCAGCCGAGTGGGAATGAGCAGTTCTTC.

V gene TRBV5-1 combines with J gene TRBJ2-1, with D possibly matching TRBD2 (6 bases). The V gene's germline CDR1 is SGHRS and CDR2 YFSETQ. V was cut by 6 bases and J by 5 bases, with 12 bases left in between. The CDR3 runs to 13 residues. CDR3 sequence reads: CASNRDSNNEQFF. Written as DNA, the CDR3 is TGCGCCAGCAACCGGGACTCAAACAATGAGCAGTTCTTC.

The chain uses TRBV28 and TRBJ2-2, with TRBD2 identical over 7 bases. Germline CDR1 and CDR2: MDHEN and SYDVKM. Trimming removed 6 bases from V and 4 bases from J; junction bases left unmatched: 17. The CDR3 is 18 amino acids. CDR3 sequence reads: CASSHYPRLAETTGELFF. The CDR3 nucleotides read TGTGCCAGCAGCCACTACCCCCGGCTAGCGGAGACCACCGGGGAGCTGTTTTTT.

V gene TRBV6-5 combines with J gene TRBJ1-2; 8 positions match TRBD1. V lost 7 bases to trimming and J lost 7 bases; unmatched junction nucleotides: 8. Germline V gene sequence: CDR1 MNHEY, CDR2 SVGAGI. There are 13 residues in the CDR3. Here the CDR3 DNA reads TGTGCCAGCACACAGGGGGAGTTGGGTGGCTACACCTTC. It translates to CASTQGELGGYTF.

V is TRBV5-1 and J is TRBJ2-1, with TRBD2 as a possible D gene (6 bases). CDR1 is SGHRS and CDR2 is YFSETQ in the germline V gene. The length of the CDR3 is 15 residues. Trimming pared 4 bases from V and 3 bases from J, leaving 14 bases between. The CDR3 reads CASSMDSGGYNEQFF. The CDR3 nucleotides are TGCGCCAGCAGCATGGACTCCGGGGGCTACAATGAGCAGTTCTTC.